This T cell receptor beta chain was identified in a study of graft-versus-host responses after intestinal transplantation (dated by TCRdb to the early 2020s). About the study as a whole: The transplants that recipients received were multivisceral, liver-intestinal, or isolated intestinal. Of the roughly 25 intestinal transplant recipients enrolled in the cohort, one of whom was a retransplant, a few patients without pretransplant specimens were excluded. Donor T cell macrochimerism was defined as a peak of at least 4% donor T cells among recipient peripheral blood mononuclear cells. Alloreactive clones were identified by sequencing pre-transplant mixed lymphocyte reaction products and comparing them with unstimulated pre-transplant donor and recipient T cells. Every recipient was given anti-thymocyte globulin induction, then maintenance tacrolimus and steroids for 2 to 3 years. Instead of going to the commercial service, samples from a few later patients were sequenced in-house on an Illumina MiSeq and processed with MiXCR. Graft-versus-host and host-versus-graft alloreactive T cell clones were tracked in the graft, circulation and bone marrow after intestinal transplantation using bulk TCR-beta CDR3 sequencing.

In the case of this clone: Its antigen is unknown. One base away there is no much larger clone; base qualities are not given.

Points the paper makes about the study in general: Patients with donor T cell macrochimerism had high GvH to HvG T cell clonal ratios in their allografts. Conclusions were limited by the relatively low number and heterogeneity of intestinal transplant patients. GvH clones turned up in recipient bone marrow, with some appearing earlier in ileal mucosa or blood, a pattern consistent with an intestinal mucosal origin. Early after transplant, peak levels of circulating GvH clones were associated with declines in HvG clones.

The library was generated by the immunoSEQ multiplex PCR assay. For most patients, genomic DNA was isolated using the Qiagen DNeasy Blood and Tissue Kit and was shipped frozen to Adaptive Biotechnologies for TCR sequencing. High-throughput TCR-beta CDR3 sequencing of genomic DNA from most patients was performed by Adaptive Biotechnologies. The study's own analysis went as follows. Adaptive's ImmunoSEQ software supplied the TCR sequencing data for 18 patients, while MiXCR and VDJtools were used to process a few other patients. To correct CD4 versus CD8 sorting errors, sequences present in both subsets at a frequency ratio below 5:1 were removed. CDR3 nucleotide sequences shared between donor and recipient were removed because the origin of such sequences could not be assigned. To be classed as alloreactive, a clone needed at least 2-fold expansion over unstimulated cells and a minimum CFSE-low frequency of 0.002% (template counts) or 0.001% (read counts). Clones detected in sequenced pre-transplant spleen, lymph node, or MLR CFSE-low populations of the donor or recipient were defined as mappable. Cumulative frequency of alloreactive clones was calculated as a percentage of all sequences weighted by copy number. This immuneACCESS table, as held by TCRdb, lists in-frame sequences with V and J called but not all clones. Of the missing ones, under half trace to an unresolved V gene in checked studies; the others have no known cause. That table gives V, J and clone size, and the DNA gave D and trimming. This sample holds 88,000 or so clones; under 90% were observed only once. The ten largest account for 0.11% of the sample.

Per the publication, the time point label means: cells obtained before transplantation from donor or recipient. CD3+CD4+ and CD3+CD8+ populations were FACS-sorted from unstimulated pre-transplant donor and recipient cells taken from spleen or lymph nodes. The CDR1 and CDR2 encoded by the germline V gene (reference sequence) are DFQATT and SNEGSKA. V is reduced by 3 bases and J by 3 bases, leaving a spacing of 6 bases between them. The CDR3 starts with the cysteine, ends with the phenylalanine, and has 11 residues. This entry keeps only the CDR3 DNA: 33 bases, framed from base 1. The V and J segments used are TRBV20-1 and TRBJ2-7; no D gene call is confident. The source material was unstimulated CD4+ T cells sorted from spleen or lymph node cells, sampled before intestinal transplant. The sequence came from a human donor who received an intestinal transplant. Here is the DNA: TGCAGTGCTAGGGCTAGCTACGAGCAGTACTTC. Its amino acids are CSARASYEQYF.